A single sample is the source of the 31 T cell receptor beta chains below, sequenced in a study of blood T cell repertoires in COVID-19. TCRdb keeps only in-frame clones here, not all; method: immunoSEQ multiplex PCR. The table includes some 96,000 clones, about 84% detected once. The material sequenced was peripheral blood. These receptor sequences come from a human donor in a cohort sampled during active COVID-19.

The chain has TRBV11-3 and TRBJ2-1; maybe TRBD2 (5 bases). V shed 5 bases and J shed 7 bases, with 12 bases lying between them. The germline CDR1 and CDR2 sequences are SGHNT and YENEEA. CDR3 length: 13 amino acids. CDR3 in DNA: TGTGCCAGCAGCCCGGGTTCGGGGAATGAGCAGTTCTTC. It codes for CASSPGSGNEQFF. Filled out from reference TRBV11-3 and TRBJ2-1, the complete variable domain reads EAGVVQSPRYKIIEKKQPVAFWCNPISGHNTLYWYLQNLGQGPELLIRYENEEAVDDSQLPKDRFSAERLKGVDSTLKIQPAELGDSAVYLCASSPGSGNEQFFGPGTRLTVL.

The chain employs TRBV19 and TRBJ2-7; 10 bases are shared with TRBD1. This CDR3 spans 16 amino acids. Looked up from germline, CDR1 is LNHDA and CDR2 is SQIVND (reference sequence). V gave up 1 base and J gave up 2 bases; unmatched junction bases: 5. The CDR3 here is CASSIVLGQGTYEQYF. CDR3 DNA sequence: TGTGCCAGTAGTATAGTTCTGGGACAGGGGACCTACGAGCAGTACTTC.

The rearrangement links TRBV7-8 to TRBJ1-2; unclear D gene. V lost 5 bases and J 8 bases, leaving 12 bases between the germline ends. Per the germline V gene, CDR1 is SGHVS and CDR2 is FQNEAQ. The CDR3 extends over 12 amino acids. The CDR3: CASSLRGGGYTF. The CDR3 DNA reads TGTGCCAGCAGCCTCCGCGGTGGGGGCTACACCTTC.

The chain has TRBV7-9 and TRBJ2-1; D might be TRBD2 (5 bases). Germline lookup yields CDR1 SEHNR and CDR2 FQNEAQ (reference sequence). V lost 4 bases and J lost 7, with 29 bases in between. CDR3 size: 19 residues. CDR3 bases: TGTGCCAGCAGCTCTACCCTTAGGGAGAAGAATGATGGGCCTAATGAGCAGTTCTTC. This gives the protein CASSSTLREKNDGPNEQFF.

Only a few counts were recorded for this clone. This rearrangement joins TRBV2 to TRBJ1-1; TRBD1 is a possible D gene (6 bases). Germline loops: CDR1 SNHLY, CDR2 FYNNEI. Between the trimmed V and J ends, which lost 3 bases and 1 base, there was a span of 6 bases. The CDR3 is 13 amino acids. The CDR3 nucleotides are TGTGCCAGCAGTGAGGACAGGAACACTGAAGCTTTCTTT. Translated, it gives CASSEDRNTEAFF.

This clone occurred once. The chain uses TRBV19 and TRBJ2-5; D remains unclear. Trimming took 6 bases from V and 4 from J, leaving 9 bases between them. The CDR3 spans 12 residues. Germline CDR1 is LNHDA and CDR2 is SQIVND (reference sequence). The CDR3: CASSEVGETQYF. The CDR3, as DNA: TGTGCCAGTAGCGAGGTCGGAGAGACCCAGTACTTC.

The CDR3 nucleotides are TGTGCCACCAGCAGAGGGACACTGAACACTGAAGCTTTCTTT. The encoded protein is CATSRGTLNTEAFF. This chain joins TRBV15 and TRBJ1-1, with D possibly TRBD1 on 5 matching bases. V dropped 1 base and J dropped 0 bases, with 6 bases sitting between them. Looked up from germline, CDR1 is LNHNV and CDR2 is YYDKDF (reference sequence). The CDR3 runs to 14 residues. Variable domain in full (rest from reference TRBV15 and TRBJ1-1): DAMVIQNPRYQVTQFGKPVTLSCSQTLNHNVMYWYQQKSSQAPKLLFHYYDKDFNNEADTPDNFQSRRPNTSFCFLDIRSPGLGDTAMYLCATSRGTLNTEAFFGQGTRLTVV.

The DNA for the CDR3 is TGTGCCAGCAGTTACTCTATCGACAGCTCGAATTCACCCCTCCACTTT. It is translated as CASSYSIDSSNSPLHF. The chain joins TRBV6-5 to TRBJ1-6, with a tentative D call TRBD1 (5 bases). This CDR3 is 16 amino acids long. Germline lookup yields CDR1 MNHEY and CDR2 SVGAGI. Trimming took off 0 bases at V and 7 bases at J, with 13 bases between the two ends.

The CDR3 sequence is CASSEGLDRGGNSPLHF. In nucleotides, the CDR3 is TGCGCCAGCAGCGAGGGCCTAGATAGAGGGGGCAATTCACCCCTCCACTTT. The chain couples TRBV5-1 to TRBJ1-6; TRBD1 matches 7 bases. V lost 4 bases, J lost 7 bases, and 14 bases stayed unmatched. Germline CDR1 SGHRS, CDR2 YFSETQ. This CDR3 has 17 amino acids.

V gene TRBV6-5 combines with J gene TRBJ1-2; 7 positions agree with TRBD1. CDR1 and CDR2 (germline): MNHEY, SVGAGI. The V and J ends lost 7 bases and 3 bases, in that order; junction bases with no gene match: 5. The CDR3 has 13 residues. The CDR3 is CASMPGQHYGYTF. In nucleotides, the CDR3 is TGTGCCAGCATGCCGGGACAGCACTATGGCTACACCTTC.

The V gene is TRBV6-5, the J gene TRBJ1-5; D gene uncertain. The CDR3 contains 14 residues. V gave up 7 bases and J gave up 2 bases, with 12 bases separating them. Germline V gene lookup returns CDR1 MNHEY and CDR2 SVGAGI. CDR3 protein: CASNSGEGNQPQHF. As DNA, the CDR3 is TGTGCCAGCAATAGTGGGGAGGGCAATCAGCCCCAGCATTTT.

V gene TRBV7-2 combines with J gene TRBJ2-1, with 7 positions matching TRBD2. V lost 5 bases and J lost 3; bases outside the gene matches: 10. The CDR3 covers 16 residues. Germline V gene data show CDR1 as SGHTA and CDR2 as FQGNSA. The CDR3 is CASSRPSGTLYNEQFF. CDR3 sequence (DNA): TGTGCCAGCAGCCGGCCTAGCGGAACCCTCTACAATGAGCAGTTCTTC. The complete variable domain, with remaining parts taken from reference TRBV7-2 and TRBJ2-1, reads GAGVSQSPSNKVTEKGKDVELRCDPISGHTALYWYRQSLGQGLEFLIYFQGNSAPDKSGLPSDRFSAERTGGSVSTLTIQRTQQEDSAVYLCASSRPSGTLYNEQFFGPGTRLTVL.

V is TRBV19 and J is TRBJ2-1; tentative D call: TRBD2 (5 bases). The length of the CDR3 is 15 residues. Germline assignment: CDR1 LNHDA and CDR2 SQIVND (reference sequence). Trimming shortened V by 3 bases and J by 4 bases, and 13 bases separated the two germline ends. CDR3 loop: CASSIPAGTYNEQFF. Written as DNA, the CDR3 is TGTGCCAGTAGTATCCCTGCGGGTACTTACAATGAGCAGTTCTTC.

This sequence joins TRBV5-1 and TRBJ2-7; 12 bases are a match to TRBD2. Per the germline V gene, CDR1 is SGHRS and CDR2 is YFSETQ. The CDR3 covers 15 residues. With V trimmed by 3 bases and J by 2 bases, 3 bases remained unmatched. The CDR3 region has the DNA TGCGCCAGCAGCTCAAGGACTAGCGGGACCTACGAGCAGTACTTC. Its protein is CASSSRTSGTYEQYF.

The chain joins TRBV5-6 to TRBJ2-7; D gene ambiguous. This CDR3 region has 11 residues. Germline CDR1 and CDR2: SGHDT and YYEEEE. V was shortened by 2 bases and J by 4 bases, with 4 bases between the two germline ends. The CDR3 nucleotides read TGTGCCAGCAGCTTTTCGTACGAGCAGTACTTC. Translating it yields CASSFSYEQYF.

The rearrangement joins TRBV7-6 to TRBJ2-1; D is possibly TRBD2 (5 bases). Trimming stripped 5 bases from V and 9 bases from J, with 14 bases between. CDR1 and CDR2 from the germline V gene are SGHVS and FNYEAQ. CDR3 size: 13 residues. The CDR3 region has the DNA TGTGCCAGCAGCCCATATCTAGCTCTTGAGCAGTTCTTC. Encoded protein: CASSPYLALEQFF.

This chain uses TRBV19 with TRBJ1-2, with D unresolved. The ends were cut back, 3 bases at V and 0 bases at J, with 11 bases in the middle. In germline, CDR1 is LNHDA, CDR2 SQIVND (reference sequence). The CDR3 is 15 amino acids. The CDR3 DNA is TGTGCCAGTAGTATCTCGGGTTTTCCTAACTATGGCTACACCTTC. Translated, it gives CASSISGFPNYGYTF.

The gene calls are TRBV5-4 and TRBJ1-4; a possible D gene is TRBD1 (6 bases). Germline CDR1 and CDR2: SGHNT and YYREEE (reference sequence). V lost 4 bases and J lost 8, with 12 bases in between. This CDR3 is built from 13 residues. CDR3 amino acids: CASSPDGTEKLFF. CDR3 DNA sequence: TGTGCCAGCAGCCCGGACGGGACAGAAAAACTGTTTTTT.

The chain joins TRBV2 to TRBJ1-2; a weak D match, TRBD1 (5 bases). CDR1 and CDR2 from the germline V gene are SNHLY and FYNNEI. The CDR3 spans 11 residues. Trimming removed 7 bases from V and 12 bases from J, with 15 bases in between. Here the CDR3 reads CASTIEKGHTF. For the CDR3, the DNA is TGTGCCAGCACGATTGAGAAGGGGCACACCTTC.

The chain is built from TRBV7-2 and TRBJ2-2; 8 bases fit TRBD2. CDR3 size: 14 residues. Losses at the gene ends were 6 bases for V and 6 bases for J; bases not matched to a gene: 6. Germline lookup yields CDR1 SGHTA and CDR2 FQGNSA. The DNA for the CDR3 is TGTGCCAGCAGTTCAGCGGGAGTCCCCGGGGAGCTGTTTTTT. Translated, it gives CASSSAGVPGELFF.

The V and J genes are TRBV2 and TRBJ1-4, with 7 bases matching TRBD1. The CDR3 runs 15 residues. The trim removed 6 bases at V and 5 bases at J, leaving 9 bases unmatched. Germline V gene sequence: CDR1 SNHLY, CDR2 FYNNEI. The CDR3 reads CASRGQGQLNEKLFF. The CDR3, as DNA: TGTGCCAGCAGGGGCCAGGGACAGCTGAATGAAAAACTGTTTTTT.

V is TRBV11-2 and J is TRBJ2-1; D possibly corresponds to TRBD2 (5 bases). Trimming pared 7 bases from V and 6 bases from J, leaving 13 bases between. The length of the CDR3 is 13 residues. CDR1 SGHAT and CDR2 FQNNGV come from the germline V gene. This chain's CDR3 is CASTSTSTNEQFF. For the CDR3, the DNA is TGTGCCAGCACCTCAACTAGTACCAATGAGCAGTTCTTC.

DNA of the CDR3: TGTGCCAGCAGCTTAGGCGGGCCGTCGGCCTTAGGCTACACCTTC. Amino acids: CASSLGGPSALGYTF. The J gene is TRBJ1-2, the V gene TRBV7-2; D uncertain. The germline V gene encodes CDR1 SGHTA and CDR2 FQGNSA. V lost 1 base, J lost 8 bases, and 17 bases lay in between. The CDR3 has 15 residues.

This chain uses TRBV12-3 or TRBV12-4 with TRBJ2-1; weak D call: TRBD1 (6 bases). The CDR3 length is 13 residues. Trimming stripped 7 bases from V and 7 bases from J, with 14 bases between. CDR3 protein: CASNREWENEQFF. For the CDR3, the DNA is TGTGCCAGCAACAGGGAATGGGAGAATGAGCAGTTCTTC.

The chain links TRBV5-1 to TRBJ2-2, with D perhaps matching TRBD1 (6 bases). This CDR3 comprises 15 residues. Germline V CDR1 and CDR2: SGHRS, YFSETQ. V gave up 2 bases and J gave up 0 bases, with 8 bases separating them. The CDR3 bases are TGCGCCAGCAGCTTTGGGGGCCCGAACACCGGGGAGCTGTTTTTT. Amino acid sequence: CASSFGGPNTGELFF.

The chain couples TRBV6-5 to TRBJ2-3, with D tentatively TRBD2 (7 bases). V was clipped by 6 bases and J by 4 bases, with 11 bases between them. Looked up from germline, CDR1 is MNHEY and CDR2 is SVGAGI. The CDR3 covers 13 residues. CDR3 nucleotide sequence: TGTGCCAGCAGGAAGGGGGGGGCAGATACGCAGTATTTT. Its protein is CASRKGGADTQYF.

The CDR3 loop is CASVLDGGNYNEQFF. CDR3 sequence (DNA): TGCGCCAGCGTTCTGGACGGGGGTAACTACAATGAGCAGTTCTTC. The chain couples TRBV5-1 to TRBJ2-1; maybe TRBD2 (6 bases). Deletions cut 7 bases from V and 3 bases from J, with 17 bases between. The CDR3 is made up of 15 amino acids. Germline-derived CDR1 and CDR2 are SGHRS and YFSETQ. Complete variable domain (other parts from reference TRBV5-1 and TRBJ2-1): KAGVTQTPRYLIKTRGQQVTLSCSPISGHRSVSWYQQTPGQGLQFLFEYFSETQRNKGNFPGRFSGRQFSNSRSEMNVSTLELGDSALYLCASVLDGGNYNEQFFGPGTRLTVL.

The chain employs TRBV11-2 and TRBJ2-5; weak D call: TRBD1 (5 bases). This CDR3 has 14 amino acids. With 5 bases removed from V and 2 bases from J, the gap between germline ends came to 12 bases. Per germline, CDR1 SGHAT and CDR2 FQNNGV. The chain's CDR3 is CASSRQTGQETQYF. Written as DNA, the CDR3 is TGTGCCAGCAGCCGACAGACGGGTCAAGAGACCCAGTACTTC.

CDR3 in DNA: TGTGCCAGCAGTCCAGCCTACGAGCAGTACTTC. Its translation: CASSPAYEQYF. The chain joins TRBV6-2 or TRBV6-3 to TRBJ2-7; D unclear. This CDR3 contains 11 residues. Trimming took 5 bases from V and 2 from J, leaving 4 bases between them. CDR1 and CDR2 (germline): MNHEY, SVGEGT.

The gene calls are TRBV6-2 or TRBV6-3 and TRBJ1-1; the D is unclear. V was shortened by 6 bases and J by 1 base, with 9 bases between the two germline ends. The V gene's germline CDR1 is MNHEY and CDR2 SVGEGT. This CDR3 has 13 residues. The CDR3 spells CASSRRENTEAFF. DNA for the CDR3: TGTGCCAGCAGCCGGAGAGAGAACACTGAAGCTTTCTTT.

The chain couples TRBV5-1 to TRBJ2-7, with TRBD1 matching 9 bases. CDR1 and CDR2 (germline): SGHRS, YFSETQ. The J segment lost 4 bases and the V segment lost 5 bases, leaving 7 bases of the junction unmatched. This CDR3 comprises 14 residues. The CDR3 coding sequence is TGCGCCAGCAGACCTCCGGGACAGGGTTACGAGCAGTACTTC. Encoded protein: CASRPPGQGYEQYF.